One and the same sample provided the 3 T cell receptor beta chains below, sequenced in a study of PD-1 blockade in classical Hodgkin lymphoma. Time point indicated: cycle 4 day 1 (C4D1), after more than 5 weeks of nivolumab. Relapse after autologous stem cell transplantation occurred in every patient, and brentuximab vedotin exposure varied. TCRdb's copy holds only in-frame clones and misses some; the assay was immunoSEQ multiplex PCR. The sample yields roughly 100,000 clones, roughly nine tenths seen once. The sequencing here drew on peripheral blood mononuclear cells (PBMCs), taken before the fourth cycle of nivolumab. These receptors all come from a human donor with classical Hodgkin lymphoma.

The rearrangement links TRBV11-2 to TRBJ2-1; TRBD2 aligns across 9 bases. This CDR3 region has 17 residues. CDR1 is SGHAT, CDR2 FQNNGV, per germline. J lost 4 bases, V lost 2 bases, and 9 bases had no gene match. CDR3 protein: CASSLISGRRWYNEQFF. As DNA, the CDR3 is TGTGCCAGCAGCTTAATTAGCGGGAGAAGGTGGTACAATGAGCAGTTCTTC.

This chain joins TRBV12-2 and TRBJ2-7. TRBV12-2 is a known pseudogene. CDR3 size: 20 residues. CDR3 DNA sequence: TGTGCAAGTCGCTTAGGTCGAGGATGCGTGGGACCACTTAGCTCCTACGAGCAGTACTTC. Encoded protein: CASRLGRGCVGPLSSYEQYF.

This clone was seen more than once but under ten times. The rearrangement uses TRBV6-4 and TRBJ2-4, with D perhaps assigned TRBD1 or TRBD2 (5 bases each). There are 16 residues in the CDR3. V was cut by 3 bases and J by 1 base, with 13 bases left in between. Germline assignment: CDR1 MRHNA and CDR2 SNTAGT. CDR3 sequence: CASSESSWGAKNIQYF. Here the CDR3 DNA reads TGTGCCAGCAGTGAATCGAGCTGGGGGGCCAAAAACATTCAGTACTTC.